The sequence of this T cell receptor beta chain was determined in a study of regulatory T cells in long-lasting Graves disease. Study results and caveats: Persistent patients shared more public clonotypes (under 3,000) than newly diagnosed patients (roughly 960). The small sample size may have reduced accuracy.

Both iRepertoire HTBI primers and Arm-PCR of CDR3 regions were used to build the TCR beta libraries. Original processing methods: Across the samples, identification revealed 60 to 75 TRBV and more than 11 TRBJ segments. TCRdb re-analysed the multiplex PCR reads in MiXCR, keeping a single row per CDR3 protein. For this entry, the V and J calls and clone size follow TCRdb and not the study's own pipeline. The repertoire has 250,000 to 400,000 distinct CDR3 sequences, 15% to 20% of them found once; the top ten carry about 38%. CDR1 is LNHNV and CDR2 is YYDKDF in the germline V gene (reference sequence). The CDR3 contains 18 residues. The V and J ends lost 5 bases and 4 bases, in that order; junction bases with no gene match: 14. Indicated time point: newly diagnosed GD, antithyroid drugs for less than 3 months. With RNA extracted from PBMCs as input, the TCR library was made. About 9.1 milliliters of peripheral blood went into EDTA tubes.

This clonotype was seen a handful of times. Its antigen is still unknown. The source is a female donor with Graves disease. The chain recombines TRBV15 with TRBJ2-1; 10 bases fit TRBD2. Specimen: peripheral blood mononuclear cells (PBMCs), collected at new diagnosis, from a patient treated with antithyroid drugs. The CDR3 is CATSGDTSGIYSYNEQFF. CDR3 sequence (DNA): TGTGCCACCAGCGGGGACACTAGCGGGATTTACTCGTACAATGAGCAGTTCTTC.